The present entry profiles one T cell receptor (beta chain) with its context. The antigen remains unidentified. CDR3 length: 19 residues. Germline V lookup: CDR1 LNHDA, CDR2 SQIVND (reference sequence). Losses at the gene ends were 3 bases for V and 4 bases for J; bases not matched to a gene: 9. TCRdb ran MiXCR on the reads and lists one entry per CDR3 protein. The sample yields tens of thousands of distinct CDR3 sequences, roughly 20% seen once. The data stem from a study of T cell repertoires in cytomegalovirus infection. At the level of the study: Recently identified HLA-C-restricted CMV epitopes and well-studied HLA-B-restricted CMV epitopes were used by the study. Study-wide findings and caveats: Summed frequency of shared TCR beta families picked out CMV carriers who also had the relevant HLA.

The J gene is TRBJ2-2, the V gene TRBV19; the match to TRBD2 covers 15 bases. The sequencing used CD8+ T cells from cultured PBMCs, collected from culture after CMV antigen stimulation. The origin of this receptor is a human donor in good health (CMV status not recorded). Some clones in this sample may be carry-over from other donors' samples. The CDR3 DNA follows: TGTGCCAGTAGTATCTCCGGGACTAGCGGGGGGTCGGCCACCGGGGAGCTGTTTTTT. Residues: CASSISGTSGGSATGELFF.